This T cell receptor (beta chain) stems from a study of vaccination and CD4 T cells after COVID-19. Researchers used the Oncomine TCR Beta short-read assay to sequence DNA from cultured CD4+ T cells. Using its own MiXCR run on the PCR reads, TCRdb lists one record per CDR3 protein. The table has about 10,000 distinct CDR3 sequences, approximately 46% seen once. This clonotype turned up a few times. Its antigen is currently unknown. Noted treatment: approximately 10-day PBMC culture with coronavirus spike peptide pools or control peptides (ViraFEST assay). Recorded positive PCR dates fall between March and December 2020, preceding US Alpha, Beta and Delta variants. Per the germline V gene, CDR1 is SNHLY and CDR2 is FYNNEI. J lost 8 bases, V lost 6 bases, and 5 bases had no gene match. The length of the CDR3 is 12 residues.

Sequenced: CD4+ T cells from blood, cultured in vitro. The gene calls are TRBV2 and TRBJ1-2, with TRBD1 matching 8 bases. This TCR derives from a human donor who had recovered from COVID-19. The CDR3 DNA reads as TGTGCCAGCAGCGAGACAGGGGACGGCTACACCTTC. Translating gives CASSETGDGYTF.